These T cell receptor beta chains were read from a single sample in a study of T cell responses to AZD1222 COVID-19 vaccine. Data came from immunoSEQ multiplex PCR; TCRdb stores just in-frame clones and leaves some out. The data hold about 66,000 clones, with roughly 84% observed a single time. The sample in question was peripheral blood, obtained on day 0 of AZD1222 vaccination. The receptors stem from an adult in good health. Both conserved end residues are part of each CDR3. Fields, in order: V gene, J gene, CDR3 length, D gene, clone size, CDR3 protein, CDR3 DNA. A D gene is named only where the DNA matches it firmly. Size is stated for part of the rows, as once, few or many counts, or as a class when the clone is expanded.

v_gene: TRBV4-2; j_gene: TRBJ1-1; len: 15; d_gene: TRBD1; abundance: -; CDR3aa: CASSQGTGENTEAFF; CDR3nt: TGTGCCAGCAGCCAGGGGACAGGGGAGAACACTGAAGCTTTCTTT
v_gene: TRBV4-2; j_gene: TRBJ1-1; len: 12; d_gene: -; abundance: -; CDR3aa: CASRQAGAEAFF; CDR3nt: TGTGCCAGCAGACAAGCCGGGGCTGAAGCTTTCTTT
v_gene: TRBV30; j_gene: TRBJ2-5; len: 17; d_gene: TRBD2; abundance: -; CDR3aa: CAWSGVWASGSGETQYF; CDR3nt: TGTGCCTGGAGTGGGGTCTGGGCTAGCGGGAGTGGGGAGACCCAGTACTTC
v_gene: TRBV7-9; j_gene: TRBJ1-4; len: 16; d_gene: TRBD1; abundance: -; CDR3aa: CASSFIQGFSNEKLFF; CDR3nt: TGTGCCAGCAGCTTCATACAGGGGTTCTCTAATGAAAAACTGTTTTTT
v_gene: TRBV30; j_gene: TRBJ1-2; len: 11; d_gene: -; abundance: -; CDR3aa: CAWSSAYGYTF; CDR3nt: TGTGCCTGGAGTAGCGCGTATGGCTACACCTTC
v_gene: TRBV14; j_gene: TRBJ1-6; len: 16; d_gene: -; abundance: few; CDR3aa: CASSLLGGSYNSPLHF; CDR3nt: TGTGCCAGCAGCCTTTTAGGAGGGTCCTATAATTCACCCCTCCACTTT
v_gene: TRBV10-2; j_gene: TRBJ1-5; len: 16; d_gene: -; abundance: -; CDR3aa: CASSEWGPISNQPQHF; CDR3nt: TGCGCCAGCAGTGAGTGGGGACCCATTAGCAATCAGCCCCAGCATTTT
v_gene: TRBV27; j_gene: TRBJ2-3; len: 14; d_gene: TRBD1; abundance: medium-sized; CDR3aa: CASTPDRFTDTQYF; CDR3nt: TGTGCCAGCACCCCGGACAGGTTCACAGATACGCAGTATTTT
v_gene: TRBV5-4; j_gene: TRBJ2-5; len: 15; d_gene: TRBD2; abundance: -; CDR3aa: CASSSGLAGGETQYF; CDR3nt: TGTGCCAGCAGCTCGGGACTAGCGGGAGGAGAGACCCAGTACTTC
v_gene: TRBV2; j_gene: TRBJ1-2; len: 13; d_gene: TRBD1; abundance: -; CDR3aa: CAIQQGGIHGYTF; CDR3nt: TGTGCCATTCAACAGGGGGGAATACATGGCTACACCTTC
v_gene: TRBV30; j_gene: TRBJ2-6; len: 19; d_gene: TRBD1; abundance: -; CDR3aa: CAWRVTTGTGGSGANVLTF; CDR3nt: TGTGCCTGGAGGGTAACGACGGGGACAGGGGGTTCTGGGGCCAACGTCCTGACTTTC
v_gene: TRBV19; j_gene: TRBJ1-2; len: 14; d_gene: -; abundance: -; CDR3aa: CASREGQLNYGYTF; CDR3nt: TGTGCCAGTAGGGAGGGGCAGCTTAACTATGGCTACACCTTC
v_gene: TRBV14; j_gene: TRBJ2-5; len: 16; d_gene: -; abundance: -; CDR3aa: CASSQLSAPPEETQYF; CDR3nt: TGTGCCAGCAGCCAATTATCGGCCCCACCGGAAGAGACCCAGTACTTC
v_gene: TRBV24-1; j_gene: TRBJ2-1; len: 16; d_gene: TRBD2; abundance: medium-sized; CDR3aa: CATSDLGLAGYNEQFF; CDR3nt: TGTGCCACCAGTGATTTAGGACTAGCAGGGTACAATGAGCAGTTCTTC
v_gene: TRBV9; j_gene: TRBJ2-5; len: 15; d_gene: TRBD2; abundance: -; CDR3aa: CASSGGGGAGETQYF; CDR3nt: TGTGCCAGCAGCGGGGGCGGGGGGGCCGGAGAGACCCAGTACTTC
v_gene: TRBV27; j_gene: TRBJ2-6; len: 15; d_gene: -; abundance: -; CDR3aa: CASSFGGSGANVLTF; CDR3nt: TGTGCCAGCAGTTTTGGAGGGTCTGGGGCCAACGTCCTGACTTTC
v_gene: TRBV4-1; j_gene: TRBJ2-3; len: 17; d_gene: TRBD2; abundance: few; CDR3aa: CASSLTSGGALSDTQYF; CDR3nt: TGCGCCAGCAGCCTGACTAGCGGGGGGGCACTGTCAGATACGCAGTATTTT
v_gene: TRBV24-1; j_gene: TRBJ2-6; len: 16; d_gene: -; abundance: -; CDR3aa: CATSDMRGSGANVLTF; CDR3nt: TGTGCCACCAGTGACATGCGAGGGTCTGGGGCCAACGTCCTGACTTTC
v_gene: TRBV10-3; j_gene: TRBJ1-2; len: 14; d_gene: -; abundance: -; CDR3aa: CAISDTGTVYGYTF; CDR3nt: TGTGCCATCAGTGACACCGGGACGGTCTATGGCTACACCTTC
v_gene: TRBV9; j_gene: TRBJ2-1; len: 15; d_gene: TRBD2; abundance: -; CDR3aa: CASSFSSGRANEQFF; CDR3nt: TGTGCCAGCAGCTTCTCTAGCGGGAGGGCCAATGAGCAGTTCTTC
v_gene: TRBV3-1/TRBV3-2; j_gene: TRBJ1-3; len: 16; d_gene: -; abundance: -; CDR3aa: CASSHNPGTAGNTIYF; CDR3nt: TGTGCCAGCAGCCACAATCCCGGGACGGCTGGAAACACCATATATTTT
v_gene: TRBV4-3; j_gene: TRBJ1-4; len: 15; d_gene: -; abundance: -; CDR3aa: CASSQGFEGGEKLFF; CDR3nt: TGCGCCAGCAGCCAAGGGTTCGAGGGTGGTGAAAAACTGTTTTTT
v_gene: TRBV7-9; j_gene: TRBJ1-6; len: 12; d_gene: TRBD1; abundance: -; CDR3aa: CASSVDRAPLHF; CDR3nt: TGTGCCAGCAGCGTAGACAGGGCTCCCCTCCACTTT
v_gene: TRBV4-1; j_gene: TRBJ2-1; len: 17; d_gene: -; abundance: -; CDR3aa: CASSPAPPSVSYNEQFF; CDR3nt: TGCGCCAGCAGCCCCGCCCCCCCTAGCGTATCCTACAATGAGCAGTTCTTC
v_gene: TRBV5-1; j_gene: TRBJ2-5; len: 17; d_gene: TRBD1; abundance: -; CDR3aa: CASSLGATGGSWETQYF; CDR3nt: TGCGCCAGCAGCTTGGGAGCGACAGGGGGGAGTTGGGAGACCCAGTACTTC
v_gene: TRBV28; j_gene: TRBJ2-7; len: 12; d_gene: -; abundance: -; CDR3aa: CASSTHSREQYF; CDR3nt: TGTGCCAGCAGTACCCATTCAAGGGAGCAGTACTTC
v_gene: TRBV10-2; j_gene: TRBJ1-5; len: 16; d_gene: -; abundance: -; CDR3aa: CASRDEQGNDNQPQHF; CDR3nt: TGCGCCAGCAGGGACGAACAGGGTAATGACAATCAGCCCCAGCATTTT
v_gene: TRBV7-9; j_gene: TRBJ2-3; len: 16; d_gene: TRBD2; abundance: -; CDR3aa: CASRRAPSGYTDTQYF; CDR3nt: TGTGCCAGCAGGAGAGCGCCTAGCGGGTACACAGATACGCAGTATTTT
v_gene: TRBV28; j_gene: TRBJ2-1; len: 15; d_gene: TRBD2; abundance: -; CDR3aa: CASSPRGEGLYEQFF; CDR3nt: TGTGCCAGCAGCCCCCGGGGGGAGGGCCTCTATGAGCAGTTCTTC
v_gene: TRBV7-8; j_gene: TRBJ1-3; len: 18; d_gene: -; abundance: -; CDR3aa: CASSLVKGSGNSGNTIYF; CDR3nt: TGTGCCAGCAGCTTAGTGAAGGGGTCAGGCAACTCTGGAAACACCATATATTTT
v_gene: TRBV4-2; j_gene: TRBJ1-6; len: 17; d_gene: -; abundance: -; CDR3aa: CASSQDWDGGWNSPLHF; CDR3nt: TGTGCCAGCAGCCAAGATTGGGACGGCGGCTGGAATTCACCCCTCCACTTT
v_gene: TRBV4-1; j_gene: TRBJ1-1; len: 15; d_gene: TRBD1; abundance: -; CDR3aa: CASSQSQGAGTEAFF; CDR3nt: TGCGCCAGCAGCCAATCACAGGGGGCGGGGACTGAAGCTTTCTTT
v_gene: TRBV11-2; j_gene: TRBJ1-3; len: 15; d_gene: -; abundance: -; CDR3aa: CASSLDPRPGNTIYF; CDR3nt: TGTGCCAGCAGCTTAGATCCGAGGCCTGGAAACACCATATATTTT
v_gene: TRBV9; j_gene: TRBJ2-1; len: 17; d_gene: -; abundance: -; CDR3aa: CASSAWASVSSYNEQFF; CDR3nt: TGTGCCAGCAGCGCTTGGGCCTCAGTCAGCTCCTACAATGAGCAGTTCTTC
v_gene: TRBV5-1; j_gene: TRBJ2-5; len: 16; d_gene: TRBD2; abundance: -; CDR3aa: CASSLLASGSCETQYF; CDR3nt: TGCGCCAGCAGCTTGTTGGCTAGCGGGAGTTGTGAGACCCAGTACTTC
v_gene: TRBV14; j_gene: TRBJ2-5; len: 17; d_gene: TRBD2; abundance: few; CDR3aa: CASSSGTSGRPEETQYF; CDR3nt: TGTGCCAGCAGCTCCGGGACTAGCGGGAGGCCCGAAGAGACCCAGTACTTC
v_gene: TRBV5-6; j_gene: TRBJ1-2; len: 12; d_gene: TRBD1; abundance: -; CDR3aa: CASSPTGDGYTF; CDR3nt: TGTGCCAGCAGCCCCACAGGGGATGGCTACACCTTC
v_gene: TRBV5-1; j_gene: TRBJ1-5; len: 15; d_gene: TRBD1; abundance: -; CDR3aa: CASSLGDRVNQPQHF; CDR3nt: TGCGCCAGCAGCTTGGGGGACAGGGTAAATCAGCCCCAGCATTTT
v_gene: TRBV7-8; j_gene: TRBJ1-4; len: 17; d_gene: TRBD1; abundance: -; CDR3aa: CASSTRQGEGRNEKLFF; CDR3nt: TGTGCCAGCAGCACAAGACAGGGAGAGGGTCGGAATGAAAAACTGTTTTTT
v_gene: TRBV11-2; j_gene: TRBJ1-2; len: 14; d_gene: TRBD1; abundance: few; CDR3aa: CASSLEGQGYGYTF; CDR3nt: TGTGCCAGCAGCTTAGAGGGACAGGGATACGGCTACACCTTC
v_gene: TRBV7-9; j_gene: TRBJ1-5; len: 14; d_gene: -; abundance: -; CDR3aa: CASSLTGSNQPQHF; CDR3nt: TGTGCCAGCAGCTTGACGGGGAGCAATCAGCCCCAGCATTTT
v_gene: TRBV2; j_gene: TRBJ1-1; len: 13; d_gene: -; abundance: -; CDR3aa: CASSQGMNTEAFF; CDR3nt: TGTGCCAGCAGTCAGGGGATGAACACTGAAGCTTTCTTT
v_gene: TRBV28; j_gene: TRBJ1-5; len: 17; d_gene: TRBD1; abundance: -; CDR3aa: CASSPRTGVFGNQPQHF; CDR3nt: TGTGCCAGCAGTCCACGGACAGGGGTTTTTGGCAATCAGCCCCAGCATTTT
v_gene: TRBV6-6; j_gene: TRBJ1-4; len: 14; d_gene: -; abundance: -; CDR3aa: CASSYGGSNEKLFF; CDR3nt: TGTGCCAGCAGTTACGGGGGCTCTAATGAAAAACTGTTTTTT
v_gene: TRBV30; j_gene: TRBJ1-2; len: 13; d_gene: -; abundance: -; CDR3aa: CAWEAGRNYGYTF; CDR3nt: TGTGCCTGGGAGGCGGGACGGAACTATGGCTACACCTTC
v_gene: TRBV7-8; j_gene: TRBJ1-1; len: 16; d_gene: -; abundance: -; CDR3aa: CASRKRVWPPDTEAFF; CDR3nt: TGTGCCAGCAGGAAAAGGGTGTGGCCCCCCGACACTGAAGCTTTCTTT
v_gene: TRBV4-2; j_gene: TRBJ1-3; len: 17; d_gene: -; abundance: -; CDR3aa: CASSQEWAQNSGNTIYF; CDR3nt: TGTGCCAGCAGCCAAGAGTGGGCGCAGAACTCTGGAAACACCATATATTTT
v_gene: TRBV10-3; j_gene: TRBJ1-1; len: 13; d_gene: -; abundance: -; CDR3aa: CAIRDDRDTEAFF; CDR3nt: TGTGCCATCCGGGACGACCGGGACACTGAAGCTTTCTTT
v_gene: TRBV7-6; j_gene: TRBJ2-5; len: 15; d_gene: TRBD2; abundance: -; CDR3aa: CASSLGVAGGETQYF; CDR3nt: TGTGCCAGCAGCTTAGGGGTAGCGGGAGGAGAGACCCAGTACTTC